Listed below are T cell receptor beta chains from one sample, sequenced in a study of T cell responses to AZD1222 COVID-19 vaccine. Data came from immunoSEQ multiplex PCR; TCRdb stores just in-frame clones and leaves some out. In the table there are 60,000 to 75,000 clones, roughly 89% of which are singletons. The starting material was peripheral blood, obtained on day 0 of AZD1222 vaccination. The receptors originated from an adult in good health. Each CDR3 is given with its conserved first and last residue. Fields, in order: D gene, clone size, V gene, J gene, CDR3 DNA, CDR3 protein. D genes are given only for firm matches. A clone size is listed for some rows: how often the clone was seen (once, few, many), or a class if it is expanded.

-	-	TRBV7-8	TRBJ1-1	TGTGCCAGCAGCTTTGCCCCGAAGGGCACTGAAGCTTTCTTT	CASSFAPKGTEAFF
TRBD2	-	TRBV6-6	TRBJ2-5	TGTGCCAGCAGTTACTATGCGGGGGGAAGAGAGACCCAGTACTTC	CASSYYAGGRETQYF
-	-	TRBV19	TRBJ1-1	TGTGCCAGTAGTACAGGGGATCGAAACACTGAAGCTTTCTTT	CASSTGDRNTEAFF
-	-	TRBV19	TRBJ1-4	TGTGCCAGTAGTATAGGAGCAACTAATGAAAAACTGTTTTTT	CASSIGATNEKLFF
TRBD1	-	TRBV5-1	TRBJ1-2	TGCGCCAGCAGCTCGAGGACAGGGGGCTACTATGGCTACACCTTC	CASSSRTGGYYGYTF
TRBD1	-	TRBV12-3/TRBV12-4	TRBJ1-1	TGTGCCAGCAGGACAGGGGCCGAAGCTTTCTTT	CASRTGAEAFF
-	-	TRBV9	TRBJ2-1	TGTGCCAGCAGCGTAGCTACGTCAGGGGTTGGGCATGAGCAGTTCTTC	CASSVATSGVGHEQFF
-	-	TRBV7-2	TRBJ2-3	TGTGCCAGCAGTTCCACTTGGGTCGATACGCAGTATTTT	CASSSTWVDTQYF
TRBD1	once	TRBV2	TRBJ2-5	TGTGCCAGCAGTGAAAGGGGAGGACAGGGGACTGGGACCCAGTACTTC	CASSERGGQGTGTQYF
-	-	TRBV19	TRBJ2-6	TGTGCCAGTAGTGCCTCAGGGGCAGGGGCCAACGTCCTGACTTTC	CASSASGAGANVLTF
-	-	TRBV4-2	TRBJ2-5	TGTGCCAGCAGCCAAGGCCAAGGGGAAACAGAGACCCAGTACTTC	CASSQGQGETETQYF
-	few	TRBV5-1	TRBJ1-1	TGCGCCAGCAGCCATACAGGGTTCACTGAAGCTTTCTTT	CASSHTGFTEAFF
-	-	TRBV12-3/TRBV12-4	TRBJ1-1	TGTGCCAGCAGTTTAGATTACCGGGGAAAAGCTTTCTTT	CASSLDYRGKAFF
-	-	TRBV7-3	TRBJ2-6	TGTGCCAGCAGCGACATTAACAGGGCCTCTGGGGCCAACGTCCTGACTTTC	CASSDINRASGANVLTF
-	-	TRBV19	TRBJ2-3	TGTGCCAGTAGTACTATGGGCAGCACAGATACGCAGTATTTT	CASSTMGSTDTQYF
-	-	TRBV18	TRBJ2-1	TGTGCCAGCTCACCACCCAGGGGAGGGGTGAATGAGCAGTTCTTC	CASSPPRGGVNEQFF
-	-	TRBV6-5	TRBJ1-5	TGTGCCAGCAGACAGGGAGCGGGTGCCCAGCATTTT	CASRQGAGAQHF
TRBD1	-	TRBV5-1	TRBJ1-1	TGCGCCAGCAGCTTGGCGGGACAGATGGGCACTGAAGCTTTCTTT	CASSLAGQMGTEAFF
-	-	TRBV29-1	TRBJ1-1	TGCAGCGTTCACAGCGGACAGTTGAACACTGAAGCTTTCTTT	CSVHSGQLNTEAFF
-	-	TRBV14	TRBJ2-5	TGTGCCAGCAGCCAAGTGGGGAGGGAGACCCAGTACTTC	CASSQVGRETQYF
-	-	TRBV5-4	TRBJ1-2	TGTGCCAGCAGCCGGCAAGATGGCTACACCTTC	CASSRQDGYTF
-	-	TRBV7-9	TRBJ2-1	TGTGCCAGCAGCACCGAGAGCTCCTACAATGAGCAGTTCTTC	CASSTESSYNEQFF
-	-	TRBV28	TRBJ1-4	TGTGCCAGCAGTTCCGGGGCCTTGAATGAAAAACTGTTTTTT	CASSSGALNEKLFF
-	-	TRBV2	TRBJ1-2	TGTGCCAGCAGTGTAGGGTTGGGGGTTCGTGGCTACACCTTC	CASSVGLGVRGYTF
TRBD2	-	TRBV5-1	TRBJ2-3	TGCGCCAGCAGATCGACTAGCGGGGGGCACACAGATACGCAGTATTTT	CASRSTSGGHTDTQYF
-	once	TRBV18	TRBJ1-1	TGTGCCAGCACCGACGGGAACACTGAAGCTTTCTTT	CASTDGNTEAFF
-	-	TRBV7-9	TRBJ1-1	TGTGCCAGCAGCGACACAGGCAGGACGGATGAAGCTTTCTTT	CASSDTGRTDEAFF
TRBD1	-	TRBV2	TRBJ1-2	TGTGCCAGCAGAGTACAGGGGGGGGACTATGGCTACACCTTC	CASRVQGGDYGYTF
TRBD1	-	TRBV6-5	TRBJ2-4	TGTGCCAGCAGTAACCAAAGACAGGGTGTCAACATTCAGTACTTC	CASSNQRQGVNIQYF
TRBD2	-	TRBV18	TRBJ2-5	TGTGCCAGCTCACCATCGCGGGGGGGCGCGAGTGAGACCCAGTACTTC	CASSPSRGGASETQYF
-	-	TRBV27	TRBJ1-2	TGTGCCAGCAGTTTTGACGGCTATGGCTACACCTTC	CASSFDGYGYTF
-	-	TRBV3-1/TRBV3-2	TRBJ2-3	TGTGCCAGCAGCCAAGCGACCATCACAGATACGCAGTATTTT	CASSQATITDTQYF
TRBD2	-	TRBV6-1	TRBJ2-1	TGTGCCAGCACCGTCGGGACTAGCGGGTCGGATGAGCAGTTCTTC	CASTVGTSGSDEQFF